This T cell receptor (beta chain) was captured by sequencing in a study of regulatory T cells in long-lasting Graves disease. Study-level results: Whereas 950 to 1,000 public clonotypes were shared by new patients, persistent patients shared more, at a few thousand.

The sample's time point: newly diagnosed GD, antithyroid drugs for less than 3 months. The TCR library was made from RNA that had been extracted from PBMCs in TRIzol. V trimming: 3 bases; J trimming: 7 bases; junction bases outside the gene matches: 7. This CDR3 is 14 amino acids long. Germline CDR1 reads DFQATT; CDR2 reads SNEGSKA (reference sequence). Libraries of TCR beta came from iRepertoire HTBI primers plus Arm-PCR of CDR3 regions. Per the original methods: About 60 TRBV and some 14 TRBJ segments were identified across samples. TCRdb re-called the multiplex PCR reads through MiXCR, storing one row per CDR3 protein. Here the V and J calls rest on TCRdb's processing, not on the authors' analysis. The sample has some 400,000 distinct CDR3 sequences, 15% seen once. Turning to this clonotype: The antigen is undetermined.

The same data also went into a second study, on T cells in Graves' hyperthyroidism and ophthalmopathy. Turning to that study: When ophthalmopathy did not progress within 18 months, Graves' hyperthyroidism was considered stable. HTBI primers were the set used in a first-round RT-PCR of the TCR CDR3.

This specimen was peripheral blood mononuclear cells (PBMCs), taken at new diagnosis, from a patient treated with antithyroid drugs. The clonotype was recovered from a woman aged 25-40 years with Graves disease. This rearrangement joins TRBV20-1 to TRBJ2-1, with 9 bases that match TRBD2. The CDR3 protein is CSARGGRALNEQFF. CDR3 nucleotides: TGCAGTGCTAGGGGCGGGAGGGCTCTGAATGAGCAGTTCTTC.